This T cell receptor beta chain originates from a study of T cell repertoires in cytomegalovirus infection. Study-wide background: Recently identified HLA-C-restricted CMV epitopes were used, and well-studied HLA-B-restricted CMV epitopes were used as well. It was the public TCR beta signatures that indicated both CMV infection and matching HLA type.

Germline V gene lookup returns CDR1 SEHNR and CDR2 FQNEAQ (reference sequence). The CDR3 covers 13 residues. J lost 2 bases, V lost 10 bases, and 7 bases had no gene match. TCRdb independently ran MiXCR on the reads; one entry per CDR3 protein. The table includes 27,000 or so distinct CDR3 sequences, about 20% detected once. Study-level points and caveats: HLA-C-restricted TCR beta clonotypes specific for CMV led the ex vivo response.

This clonotype turned up a few times. Antigen unknown. The receptor was isolated from a human donor in good health (CMV status not recorded). Some clones in this sample may be carry-over from other donors' samples. Sequenced here: CD8+ T cells from cultured PBMCs, sampled from culture after CMV antigen stimulation. The rearrangement links TRBV7-9 to TRBJ2-7, with 8 bases lining up with TRBD1. The CDR3: CATSDRETYEQYF. The CDR3 nucleotides are TGTGCCACCTCGGACAGGGAGACCTACGAGCAGTACTTC.